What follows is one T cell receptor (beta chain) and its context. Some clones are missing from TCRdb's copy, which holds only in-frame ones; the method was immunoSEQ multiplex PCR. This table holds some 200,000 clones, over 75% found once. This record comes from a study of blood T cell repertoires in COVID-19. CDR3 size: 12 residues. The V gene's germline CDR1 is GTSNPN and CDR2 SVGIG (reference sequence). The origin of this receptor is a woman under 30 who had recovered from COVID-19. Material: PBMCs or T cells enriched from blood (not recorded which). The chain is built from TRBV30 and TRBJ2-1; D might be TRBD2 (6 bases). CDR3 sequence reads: CSGRLASNEQFF. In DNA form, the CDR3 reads TGTTCGGGGCGTCTAGCGTCCAATGAGCAGTTCTTC.